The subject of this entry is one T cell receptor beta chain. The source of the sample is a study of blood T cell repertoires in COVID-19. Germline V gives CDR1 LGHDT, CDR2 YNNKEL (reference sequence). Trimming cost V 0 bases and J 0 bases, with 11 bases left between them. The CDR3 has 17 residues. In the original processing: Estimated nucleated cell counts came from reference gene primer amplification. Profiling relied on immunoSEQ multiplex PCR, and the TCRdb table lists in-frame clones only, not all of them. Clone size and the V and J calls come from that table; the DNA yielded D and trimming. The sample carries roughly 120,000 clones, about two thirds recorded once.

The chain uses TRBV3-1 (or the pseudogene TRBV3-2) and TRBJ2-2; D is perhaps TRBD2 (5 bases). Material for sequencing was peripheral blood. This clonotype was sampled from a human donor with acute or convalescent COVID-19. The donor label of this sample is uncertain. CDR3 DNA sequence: TGTGCCAGCAGCCAAGATAGGACGGGGACGAACACCGGGGAGCTGTTTTTT. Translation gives CASSQDRTGTNTGELFF.